These 3 T cell receptor beta chains were all obtained from the same sample, sequenced in a study of CD8+CD57+ T cells in acquired aplastic anemia. The template for TCR beta VDJ and CDR3 sequence profiling was genomic DNA. Each CDR3 protein is one row after TCRdb ran MiXCR on the reads. The sample has under 500,000 distinct CDR3 sequences; around 33% are singletons. Selection for sequencing was limited to patients who had shown CD8+CD57+ cell expansion by flow cytometry. What was sequenced was sorted CD4+, CD8+, or CD8+CD57+ T cells (not recorded which) from PBMCs. All receptors derive from a human donor with aplastic anemia.

This clonotype was seen at least ten times. V usage is TRBV20-1 and J usage is TRBJ1-6, with D unresolved. Germline V gives CDR1 DFQATT, CDR2 SNEGSKA (reference sequence). The CDR3 has 17 amino acids. Trimming took off 0 bases at V and 0 bases at J, with 12 bases between the two ends. The CDR3 DNA reads as TGCAGTGCTAGAGATGGCCGTCTAAGCTCCTATAATTCACCCCTCCACTTT. Its protein product is CSARDGRLSSYNSPLHF.

CDR3 sequence (DNA): TGTGCCAGCAGTTTCCGGGGGAAGTACGTACAGCAGTACTTC. Protein sequence: CASSFRGKYVQQYF. V gene TRBV9 combines with J gene TRBJ2-7, with D possibly matching TRBD2 (6 bases). The CDR3 has 14 residues. Germline loops: CDR1 SGDLS, CDR2 YYNGEE. V shed 5 bases and J shed 8 bases, with 20 bases lying between them.

This clonotype appeared many times. The V gene is TRBV20-1, the J gene TRBJ1-6; unclear D gene. The germline CDR1 and CDR2 sequences are DFQATT and SNEGSKA (reference sequence). The CDR3 consists of 14 residues. Trimming cost V 7 bases and J 0 bases, with 10 bases left between them. The CDR3 sequence: CSGLQGSYNSPLHF. The CDR3 DNA follows: TGCAGTGGATTGCAAGGCTCCTATAATTCACCCCTCCACTTT.